This TCR beta chain emerged from a study of identical twins. The germline V and J ends were trimmed by 5 bases and 3 bases, with 14 bases remaining between them. The CDR3 totals 16 residues. Germline V gene sequence: CDR1 MNHEY, CDR2 SVGEGT. TCRdb re-called the 5' RACE reads with MiXCR, one entry per CDR3 protein. The sample has under 300,000 distinct CDR3 sequences; 11% to 15% are singletons. The sample consisted of memory (CD45RO+) T cells sorted from blood. This sequence joins TRBV6-2 or TRBV6-3 and TRBJ2-6; possibly TRBD2 for D (6 bases). The TCR comes from a woman between 18 and 29 years old in good health. The CDR3 DNA sequence: TGTGCCAGCAGTAAGAGCGGGCGTAGTGGGGCCAACGTCCTGACTTTC. Amino acid sequence: CASSKSGRSGANVLTF.